This is a list of T cell receptor beta chains from one sample in a study of blood T cells in healthy people across ages. TCRdb redid the calling of the 5' RACE reads with MiXCR, one entry per CDR3 protein. The sample holds more than 900,000 distinct CDR3 sequences; around 25% are singletons and the top ten take around 0.7%. Another study also made use of these data, one on T cells of mothers and their children.

Sequencing was done on a sample of blood. These receptors came from a girl aged 2 to 10 in good health. Each CDR3 is given with its conserved first and last residue. Each record gives: clone size, J gene, V gene, CDR3 protein. Only some rows state a clone size, as once, few, many or a class for expanded clones.

abundance: NA; j_gene: TRBJ2-1; v_gene: TRBV5-1; CDR3aa: CASSLASGSMFNEQFF
abundance: few; j_gene: TRBJ1-4; v_gene: TRBV29-1; CDR3aa: CSVEDPFEKLFF
abundance: NA; j_gene: NA; v_gene: TRBV12-3/TRBV12-4; CDR3aa: CASSRRRVYEQYF
abundance: NA; j_gene: TRBJ2-5; v_gene: TRBV11-2; CDR3aa: CASSFSSGEQYF
abundance: few; j_gene: NA; v_gene: TRBV7-9; CDR3aa: CASSHRDRAAYEQYF
abundance: few; j_gene: TRBJ1-1; v_gene: TRBV7-9; CDR3aa: CASSPDFDRVGTEAFF
abundance: once; j_gene: TRBJ2-1; v_gene: TRBV2; CDR3aa: CASTPGVNNEQFF
abundance: few; j_gene: TRBJ2-7; v_gene: TRBV10-3; CDR3aa: CAISLDRNYEQYF
abundance: NA; j_gene: TRBJ2-1; v_gene: TRBV29-1; CDR3aa: CSVAHRLYKGVDEQFF
abundance: NA; j_gene: TRBJ2-7; v_gene: TRBV7-2; CDR3aa: CASSFIYTPGVPYEQYF
abundance: NA; j_gene: TRBJ2-7; v_gene: TRBV29-1; CDR3aa: CSVETGTGFSSSYEQYF
abundance: few; j_gene: TRBJ1-4; v_gene: TRBV12-3/TRBV12-4; CDR3aa: CASPLSRGNEKLFF
abundance: NA; j_gene: NA; v_gene: TRBV4-1; CDR3aa: CASSQREYEQFF
abundance: few; j_gene: TRBJ2-7; v_gene: TRBV27; CDR3aa: CASSSNPSTYEQYF
abundance: NA; j_gene: TRBJ1-1; v_gene: TRBV29-1; CDR3aa: CSVFRENTEAFF
abundance: few; j_gene: TRBJ1-1; v_gene: TRBV20-1; CDR3aa: CSARVADRNTEAFF
abundance: NA; j_gene: TRBJ2-5; v_gene: TRBV18; CDR3aa: CASSPTRGQMEETQYF
abundance: NA; j_gene: TRBJ1-2; v_gene: TRBV5-1; CDR3aa: CASSLSRAGYTF
abundance: few; j_gene: TRBJ1-2; v_gene: TRBV20-1; CDR3aa: CSARVALGVVRLFSNYGYTF
abundance: few; j_gene: TRBJ2-1; v_gene: TRBV6-1; CDR3aa: CASSELAGGLSSYNEQFF
abundance: NA; j_gene: TRBJ2-7; v_gene: TRBV13; CDR3aa: CASSGHRELYEQYF
abundance: NA; j_gene: TRBJ2-7; v_gene: TRBV11-3; CDR3aa: CASSIRTGDEQYF
abundance: NA; j_gene: TRBJ1-2; v_gene: TRBV29-1; CDR3aa: CSVEGGHNNYGYTF
abundance: NA; j_gene: TRBJ2-3; v_gene: TRBV12-3/TRBV12-4; CDR3aa: CASSNSGTGARDTQYF
abundance: few; j_gene: TRBJ2-3; v_gene: TRBV28; CDR3aa: CASSRPQGRSDTQYF
abundance: few; j_gene: TRBJ2-1; v_gene: TRBV6-2/TRBV6-3; CDR3aa: CASSYSILAGESYNEQFF
abundance: few; j_gene: TRBJ2-1; v_gene: TRBV6-2/TRBV6-3; CDR3aa: CASSRRGHQFF
abundance: NA; j_gene: TRBJ2-1; v_gene: TRBV29-1; CDR3aa: CSVGFLVYNEQFF
abundance: NA; j_gene: TRBJ2-5; v_gene: TRBV7-2; CDR3aa: CASSLSRPNQETQYF